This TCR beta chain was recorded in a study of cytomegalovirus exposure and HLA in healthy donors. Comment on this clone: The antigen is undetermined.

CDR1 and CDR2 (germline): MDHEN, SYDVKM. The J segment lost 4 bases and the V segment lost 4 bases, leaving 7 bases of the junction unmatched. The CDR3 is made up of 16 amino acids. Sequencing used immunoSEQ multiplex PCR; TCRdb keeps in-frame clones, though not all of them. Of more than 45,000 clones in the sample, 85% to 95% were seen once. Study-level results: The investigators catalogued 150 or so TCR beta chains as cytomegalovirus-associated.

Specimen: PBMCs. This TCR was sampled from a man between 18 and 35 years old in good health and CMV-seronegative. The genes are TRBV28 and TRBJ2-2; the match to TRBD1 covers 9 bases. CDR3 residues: CASSSDRGDFTGELFF. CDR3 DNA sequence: TGTGCCAGCAGTTCCGACAGGGGGGATTTCACCGGGGAGCTGTTTTTT.